This TCR beta chain was recorded in a study of tumor-infiltrating lymphocytes in primary liver carcinoma. Study-level points and caveats: Top-250-clone fractions were significantly higher in tumors than in blood (p = 0.039).

The germline V gene encodes CDR1 SQVTM and CDR2 ANQGSEA. This CDR3 has 12 residues. To note about this clonotype: Antigen specificity is unknown. At one of its ends the junction is not consistent with the germline gene, which may arise from a read error.

From around 530 ng of total RNA, TCR beta-specific cDNA was reverse-transcribed using a constant-region primer. Amplification in three nested multiplex PCR rounds with slightly modified ARM-PCR gave rise to TCR beta libraries. Forward primers for TRBV1-TRBV30 and a C-beta reverse primer served the first two PCR rounds, at 10 cycles each. TCRdb called the multiplex PCR reads again in MiXCR, with one record for every CDR3 protein. The top ten clones hold under 30% of a sample with roughly 50,000 distinct CDR3 sequences, about three quarters of them seen once. Unsorted bulk tissue, roughly 19-33 mg of it, served as the source for co-extraction of RNA and DNA.

The rearrangement joins TRBV29-1 to TRBJ2-2, with D perhaps matching TRBD2 (5 bases). Material for sequencing was liver tumor tissue from sampling region 2. The sample's subset: tumor region T2, inferior pole. The sequence derives from a man in his forties with primary liver carcinoma and hepatitis B virus infection. CDR3 sequence (DNA): TGCAGCGTTGCTACAAACACCGGGGAACTGTATTTT. Translating it yields CSVATNTGELYF.